This TCR beta chain was identified in a study of blood T cells in healthy people across ages (dated by TCRdb to 2015 to 2017). A note on the overall study: In model experiments, template switching captured roughly one uniquely barcoded TCR beta cDNA molecule for every two T cells. To track age-related changes in TCR beta repertoire diversity, the study relied on deep sequencing normalized with unique cDNA molecular identifiers. To avoid experimental bias, donors of different ages were randomly spread across the sequencing lanes. The study analyzed two additional independent replicas of 1 million unique cDNA reads from the same blood draw for two donors, one aged 18 to 30 and one aged 80 or older. The donors were divided into four age groups: young (average approximately 17 years), middle-aged (approximately 42), aged (roughly 66) and long-lived (nearly 85).

The paper's findings and limits, for the study overall: Because profiling used bulk unsorted PBMCs, naive and antigen-experienced compartments could not be compared conclusively. As age increased, observed TCR beta diversity per million T cells dropped in a roughly linear way, and a significant reduction was already evident by age 40. Compared with the aged group, the long-lived group had more naive CD4+ T cells, fewer expanded clones and increased TCR diversity, a pattern suggesting age selection. Because donor CMV infection status was unknown, age-related changes in expanded clonotypes were potentially confounded. Estimates of total diversity based on one million sequenced T cells were considered lower bounds and underestimates. There was a strong correlation between observed TCR beta diversity and the percentage of naive T cells measured by flow cytometry.

Receptors were amplified or captured by 5' RACE. The instrument was an Illumina HiSeq 2500. A second about 7 to 11 cycle PCR used a sample-barcoded 5' primer and a J-beta primer mix. A unique molecular identifier was introduced onto each TCR beta cDNA molecule by a template-switch 5' adaptor carrying 12 random nucleotides. At least 2.5 million CDR3-containing paired-end reads were obtained from each sample. First-strand cDNA synthesis was performed from all RNA using the Mint cDNA synthesis kit, with priming by a TRBC-specific oligonucleotide. After uracil-DNA glycosylase treatment, a first 18-cycle PCR used universal primers M1SS and BC2_uni_R on all cDNA. In the authors' own workflow: For normalization, 1 million high-quality reads were randomly selected from each sample, with every read carrying a distinct molecular identifier. Instead of being binned into consensus sequences, reads that shared molecular identifiers were thrown out. CDR3 identification, clonotype clustering and error correction used MiTCR with a Q25 quality threshold and the strictest error-elimination algorithm. Lower-bound total TCR beta diversity was estimated with a nonparametric unseen species model using Euler transformation. TCRdb reprocessing: public reads trimmed at Q25 with fastp, clones called with MiXCR, in-frame beta chains kept. For every CDR3 protein sequence, its rows merge into one entry that carries the most common genes and DNA. TCRdb, not the authors, supplied the V and J calls. The sample table contains 550,000 to 750,000 distinct CDR3 sequences; only one count was recorded for over 20% of them. The ten biggest clones cover approximately 3.6% of the sample.

This clonotype was observed a handful of times. What this receptor recognizes is not known. No base-level quality is on record; no much larger clone is a single base apart. The roughly 42 donors, aged about 6 to 90 years, were systemically healthy Caucasian individuals from Russia. Each donor gave approximately 9.3 milliliters of peripheral blood, collected into EDTA-treated Vacutainer tubes. Ficoll-Paque density-gradient centrifugation was used to isolate PBMCs, with at least 6.5 million obtained per sample. Total RNA, at least 6 micrograms per sample, was extracted from PBMCs with Trizol reagent. The percentages of naive CD45RAhigh/CD27high T cells were determined by flow cytometry on a PBMC aliquot from every donor. The clonotype comes from a man between 65 and 85 years old in good health. Source material: blood.

The CDR3 region has the sequence CASSWGGATMNTEAFF. The nucleotide sequence is given as TGTGCCAGCAGCTGGGGCGGGGCCACCATGAACACTGAAGCTTTCTTT. The chain is encoded by TRBV5-6 joined to TRBJ1-1; TRBD1 might be the D gene, on 5 matching bases. The CDR3 runs 16 amino acids, cysteine and phenylalanine included. The read is trimmed to its CDR3 DNA, 48 bases read in frame from base 1. CDR1 and CDR2, per the germline V gene, are SGHDT and YYEEEE. At the junction V is shortened by 3 bases and J by 0 bases, with 15 bases in between.